This TCR beta chain was recorded in a study of T cell responses to AZD1222 COVID-19 vaccine. Study details: Analysis merged second doses at about 4 or about 12 weeks. Study-wide results and limits: Donors were largely white British and mainly female; clonal diversity was possibly underestimated. A rise in Spike-specific TCR breadth and depth followed two AZD1222 doses. Baseline antibody screening turned up just a handful of seropositive AZD1222 recipients.

For this clone: What it binds is unknown.

Sequenced by immunoSEQ multiplex PCR; TCRdb stores in-frame clones only, minus some. The sample lists more than 150,000 clones; 88% were seen once. The V gene's germline CDR1 is SEHNR and CDR2 FQNEAQ (reference sequence). The CDR3 runs 15 residues. The V and J ends lost 4 bases and 5 bases respectively, with 17 bases between them. This specimen was peripheral blood, taken on day 0 of AZD1222 vaccination. The chain recombines TRBV7-9 with TRBJ1-2, with D maybe TRBD1 (5 bases). The receptor was derived from an adult in good health. CDR3 DNA sequence: TGTGCCAGCAGCTCCGTTTGGGGCTCGGGATATGGCTACACCTTC. Its protein product is CASSSVWGSGYGYTF.